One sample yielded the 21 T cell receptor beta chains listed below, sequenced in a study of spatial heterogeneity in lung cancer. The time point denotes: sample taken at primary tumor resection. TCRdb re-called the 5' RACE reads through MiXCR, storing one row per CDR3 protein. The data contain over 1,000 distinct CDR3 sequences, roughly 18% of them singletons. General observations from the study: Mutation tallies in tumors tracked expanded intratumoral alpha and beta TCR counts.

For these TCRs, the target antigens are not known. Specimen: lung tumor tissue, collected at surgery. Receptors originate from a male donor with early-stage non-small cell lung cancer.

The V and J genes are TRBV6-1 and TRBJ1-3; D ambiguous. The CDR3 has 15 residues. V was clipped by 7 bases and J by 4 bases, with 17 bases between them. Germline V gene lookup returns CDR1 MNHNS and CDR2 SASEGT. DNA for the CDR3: TGTGCCAGCACCCTTCCGCCCATGACGGGAAACACCATATATTTT. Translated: CASTLPPMTGNTIYF.

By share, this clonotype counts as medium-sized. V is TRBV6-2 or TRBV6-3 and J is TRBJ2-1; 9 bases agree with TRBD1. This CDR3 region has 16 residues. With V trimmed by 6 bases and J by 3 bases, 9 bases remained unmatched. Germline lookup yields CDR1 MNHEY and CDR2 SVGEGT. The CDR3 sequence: CASSLEDRGIYNEQFF. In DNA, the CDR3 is TGTGCCAGCAGCTTAGAGGACAGGGGCATCTACAATGAGCAGTTCTTC.

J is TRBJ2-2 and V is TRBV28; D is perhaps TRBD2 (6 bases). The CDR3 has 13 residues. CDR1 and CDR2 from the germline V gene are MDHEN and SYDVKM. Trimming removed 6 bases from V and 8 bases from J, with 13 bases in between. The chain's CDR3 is CASRTSGLGELFF. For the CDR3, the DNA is TGTGCCAGCAGAACCTCGGGACTTGGGGAGCTGTTTTTT.

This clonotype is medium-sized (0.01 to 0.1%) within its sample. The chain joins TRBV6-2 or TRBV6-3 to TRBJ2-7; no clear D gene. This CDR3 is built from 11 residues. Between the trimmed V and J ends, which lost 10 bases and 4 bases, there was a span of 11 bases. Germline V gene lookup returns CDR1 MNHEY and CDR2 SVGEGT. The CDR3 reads CATTEIYEQYF. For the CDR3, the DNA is TGTGCCACCACGGAAATTTACGAGCAGTACTTC.

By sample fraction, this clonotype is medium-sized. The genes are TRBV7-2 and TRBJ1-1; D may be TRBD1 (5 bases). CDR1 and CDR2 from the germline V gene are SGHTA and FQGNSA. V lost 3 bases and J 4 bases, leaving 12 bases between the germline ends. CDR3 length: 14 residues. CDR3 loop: CASSFSTGGTEAFF. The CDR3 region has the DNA TGTGCCAGCAGCTTTTCGACGGGGGGCACTGAAGCTTTCTTT.

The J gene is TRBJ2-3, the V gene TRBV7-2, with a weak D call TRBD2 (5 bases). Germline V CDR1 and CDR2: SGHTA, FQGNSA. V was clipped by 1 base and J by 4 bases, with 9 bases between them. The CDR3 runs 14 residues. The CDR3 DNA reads TGTGCCAGCAGCTTAGGGGGAGCGGCAGATACGCAGTATTTT. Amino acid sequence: CASSLGGAADTQYF. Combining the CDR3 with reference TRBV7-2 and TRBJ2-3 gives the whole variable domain GAGVSQSPSNKVTEKGKDVELRCDPISGHTALYWYRQSLGQGLEFLIYFQGNSAPDKSGLPSDRFSAERTGGSVSTLTIQRTQQEDSAVYLCASSLGGAADTQYFGPGTRLTVL.

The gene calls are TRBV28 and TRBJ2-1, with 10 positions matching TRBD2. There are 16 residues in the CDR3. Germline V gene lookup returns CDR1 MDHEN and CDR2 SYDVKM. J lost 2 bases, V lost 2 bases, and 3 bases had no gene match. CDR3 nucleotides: TGTGCCAGCAGTTTAGCTCTAGCGGGGGCCTACAATGAGCAGTTCTTC. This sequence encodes CASSLALAGAYNEQFF.

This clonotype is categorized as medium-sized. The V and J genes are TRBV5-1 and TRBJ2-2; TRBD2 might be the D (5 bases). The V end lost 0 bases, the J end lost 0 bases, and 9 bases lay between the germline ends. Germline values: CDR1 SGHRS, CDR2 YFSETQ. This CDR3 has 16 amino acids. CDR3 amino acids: CASSLVSGTNTGELFF. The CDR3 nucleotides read TGCGCCAGCAGCTTGGTTTCCGGGACGAACACCGGGGAGCTGTTTTTT. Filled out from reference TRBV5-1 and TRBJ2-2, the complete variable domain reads KAGVTQTPRYLIKTRGQQVTLSCSPISGHRSVSWYQQTPGQGLQFLFEYFSETQRNKGNFPGRFSGRQFSNSRSEMNVSTLELGDSALYLCASSLVSGTNTGELFFGEGSRLTVL.

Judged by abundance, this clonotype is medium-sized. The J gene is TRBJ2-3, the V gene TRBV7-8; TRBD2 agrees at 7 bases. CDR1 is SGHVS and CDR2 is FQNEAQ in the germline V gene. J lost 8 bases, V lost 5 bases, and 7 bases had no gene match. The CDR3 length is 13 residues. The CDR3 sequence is CASSPGGGGTQYF. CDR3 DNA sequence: TGTGCCAGCAGCCCCGGCGGGGGTGGTACGCAGTATTTT.

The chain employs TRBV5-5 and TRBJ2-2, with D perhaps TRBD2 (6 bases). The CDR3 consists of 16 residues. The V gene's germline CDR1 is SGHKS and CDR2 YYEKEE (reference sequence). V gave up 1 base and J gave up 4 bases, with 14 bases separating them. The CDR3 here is CASSLRSAAGTGELFF. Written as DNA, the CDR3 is TGTGCCAGCAGCTTGAGGTCGGCAGCGGGCACCGGGGAGCTGTTTTTT.

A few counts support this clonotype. The CDR3 DNA follows: TGCAGTGCTAGCCCAGGGCTAGCCAAAAACATTCAGTACTTC. Translation: CSASPGLAKNIQYF. The rearrangement joins TRBV20-1 to TRBJ2-4; D might be TRBD1 (5 bases). The CDR3 sequence is 14 residues long. Trimming removed 3 bases from V and 0 bases from J, with 9 bases in between. The germline gives CDR1 DFQATT, CDR2 SNEGSKA (reference sequence).

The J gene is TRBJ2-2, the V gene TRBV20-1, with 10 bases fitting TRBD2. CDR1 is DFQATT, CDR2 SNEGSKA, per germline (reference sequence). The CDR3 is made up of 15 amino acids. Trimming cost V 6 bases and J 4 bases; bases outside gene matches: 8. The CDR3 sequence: CSASSGRALTGELFF. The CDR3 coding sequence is TGCAGTGCATCCAGCGGGAGGGCCCTCACCGGGGAGCTGTTTTTT.

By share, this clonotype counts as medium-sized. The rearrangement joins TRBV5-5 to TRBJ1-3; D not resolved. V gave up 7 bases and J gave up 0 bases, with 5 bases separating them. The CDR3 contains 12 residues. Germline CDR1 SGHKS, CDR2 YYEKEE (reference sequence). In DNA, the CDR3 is TGTGCCAGCCGTTCCTCTGGAAACACCATATATTTT. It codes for CASRSSGNTIYF.

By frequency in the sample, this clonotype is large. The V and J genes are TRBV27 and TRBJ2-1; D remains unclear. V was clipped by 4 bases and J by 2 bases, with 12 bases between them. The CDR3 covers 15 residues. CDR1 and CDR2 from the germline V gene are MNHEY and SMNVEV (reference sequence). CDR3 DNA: TGTGCCAGCAGTTACCGGTTGGGGACCTACAATGAGCAGTTCTTC. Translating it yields CASSYRLGTYNEQFF.

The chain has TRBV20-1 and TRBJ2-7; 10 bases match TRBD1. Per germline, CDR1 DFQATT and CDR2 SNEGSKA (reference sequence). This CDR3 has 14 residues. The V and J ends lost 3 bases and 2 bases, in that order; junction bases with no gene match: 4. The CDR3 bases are TGCAGTGCTAGCGCTGGACAGGGGGCCTACGAGCAGTACTTC. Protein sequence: CSASAGQGAYEQYF.

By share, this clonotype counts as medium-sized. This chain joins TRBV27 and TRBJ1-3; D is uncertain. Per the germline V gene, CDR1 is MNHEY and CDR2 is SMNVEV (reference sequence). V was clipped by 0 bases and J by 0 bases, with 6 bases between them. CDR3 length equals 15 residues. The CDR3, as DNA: TGTGCCAGCAGTTTATCAGGCAGCTCTGGAAACACCATATATTTT. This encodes CASSLSGSSGNTIYF.

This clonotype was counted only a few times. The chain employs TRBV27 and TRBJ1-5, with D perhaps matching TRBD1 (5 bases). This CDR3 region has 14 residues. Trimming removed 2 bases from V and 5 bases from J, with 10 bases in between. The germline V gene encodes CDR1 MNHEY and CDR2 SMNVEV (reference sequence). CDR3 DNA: TGTGCCAGCAGTTTACGGAGGGGCGATCAGCCCCAGCATTTT. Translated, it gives CASSLRRGDQPQHF.

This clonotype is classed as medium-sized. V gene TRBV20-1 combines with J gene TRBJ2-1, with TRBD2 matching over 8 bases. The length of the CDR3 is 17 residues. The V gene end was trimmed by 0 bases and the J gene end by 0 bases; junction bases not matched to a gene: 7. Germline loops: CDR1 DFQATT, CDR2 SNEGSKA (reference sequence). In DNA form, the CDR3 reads TGCAGTGCTAGAGATGGACTAGCCCCGCGCTCCTACAATGAGCAGTTCTTC. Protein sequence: CSARDGLAPRSYNEQFF.

The chain's CDR3 is CASSSSGPQSWWFF. The CDR3 DNA follows: TGTGCCAGCAGCTCATCCGGGCCCCAGTCCTGGTGGTTCTTC. The chain has TRBV7-2 and TRBJ2-1; no clear D. Germline CDR1 and CDR2: SGHTA and FQGNSA. This CDR3 has 14 residues. V gave up 4 bases and J gave up 15 bases, with 22 bases separating them.

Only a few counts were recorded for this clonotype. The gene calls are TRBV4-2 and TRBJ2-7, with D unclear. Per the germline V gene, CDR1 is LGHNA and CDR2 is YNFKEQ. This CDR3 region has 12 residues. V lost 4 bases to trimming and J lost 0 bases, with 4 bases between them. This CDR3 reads CASSRDSYEQYF. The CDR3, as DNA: TGTGCCAGCAGCCGAGACTCCTACGAGCAGTACTTC.

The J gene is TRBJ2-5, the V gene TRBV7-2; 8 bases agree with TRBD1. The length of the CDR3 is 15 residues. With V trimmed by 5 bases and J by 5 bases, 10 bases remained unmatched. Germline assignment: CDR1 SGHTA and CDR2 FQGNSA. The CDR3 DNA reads TGTGCCAGCAGCCTGAGAGCAGGGGGCGGGGAGACCCAGTACTTC. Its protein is CASSLRAGGGETQYF. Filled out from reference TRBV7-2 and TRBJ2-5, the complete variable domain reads GAGVSQSPSNKVTEKGKDVELRCDPISGHTALYWYRQSLGQGLEFLIYFQGNSAPDKSGLPSDRFSAERTGGSVSTLTIQRTQQEDSAVYLCASSLRAGGGETQYFGPGTRLLVL.